The 21 T cell receptor beta chains listed next were all sequenced from one sample in a study of cytomegalovirus exposure and HLA in healthy donors. Primers included in the PCR were 60 Vbeta and 13 Jbeta primers. The assay was immunoSEQ multiplex PCR, and TCRdb's table has in-frame clones only and misses some. The sample lists tens of thousands of clones, 90% occurring once. The material sequenced was PBMCs. These receptors came from a man younger than 35 in good health and CMV-seronegative.

The chain uses TRBV7-6 and TRBJ1-5, with D unclear. The germline gives CDR1 SGHVS, CDR2 FNYEAQ. V lost 5 bases to trimming and J lost 5 bases, with 10 bases between them. The CDR3 consists of 13 residues. The CDR3 nucleotides read TGTGCCAGCAGCCGAGGTGGAGATCAGCCCCAGCATTTT. Residues: CASSRGGDQPQHF.

The chain joins TRBV27 to TRBJ2-2, with 8 bases fitting TRBD1. V trimming: 6 bases; J trimming: 7 bases; junction bases outside the gene matches: 13. Per the germline V gene, CDR1 is MNHEY and CDR2 is SMNVEV (reference sequence). The CDR3 extends over 16 amino acids. Here the CDR3 DNA reads TGTGCCAGCAGGCTCAGGGGACAGGTAACGGGCGGGGAGCTGTTTTTT. This encodes CASRLRGQVTGGELFF.

The chain has TRBV18 and TRBJ1-1; a weak D match, TRBD1 (5 bases). V was pared by 3 bases and J by 7 bases, with 9 bases between. The germline V gene encodes CDR1 KGHSH and CDR2 LQKENI. The CDR3 consists of 12 residues. Here the CDR3 DNA reads TGTGCCAGCTCACCGACACAGGATGAAGCTTTCTTT. Encoded protein: CASSPTQDEAFF.

This chain joins TRBV19 and TRBJ2-7; 7 bases align to TRBD1. V dropped 9 bases and J dropped 1; count of bases not matched to a gene: 3. The germline V gene has CDR1 LNHDA and CDR2 SQIVND (reference sequence). The CDR3 extends over 12 amino acids. CDR3 sequence (DNA): TGTGCCAGCCAGGGGGATTCCTACGAGCAGTACTTC. This codes for CASQGDSYEQYF.

CDR3 bases: TGTGCCAGTAGTCTCAATCCACAGATTTTCTATGGCTACACCTTC. The encoded protein is CASSLNPQIFYGYTF. The chain recombines TRBV19 with TRBJ1-2, with no clear D. Germline V lookup: CDR1 LNHDA, CDR2 SQIVND (reference sequence). The CDR3 length is 15 residues. Trimming left V 5 bases short and J 4 bases short, with 17 bases between.

This clone has a handful of counts. This chain uses TRBV5-1 with TRBJ2-6; D is unclear. The CDR3 spans 15 residues. CDR1 is SGHRS and CDR2 is YFSETQ in the germline V gene. Trimming cost V 0 bases and J 4 bases, with 8 bases left between them. The CDR3, as DNA: TGCGCCAGCAGCTTGGCGGTTCCCGGGGCCAACGTCCTGACTTTC. As protein: CASSLAVPGANVLTF.

The chain has TRBV28 and TRBJ1-1; D might be TRBD1 (6 bases). The V gene's germline CDR1 is MDHEN and CDR2 SYDVKM. Trimming left V 3 bases short and J 1 base short, with 9 bases between. The length of the CDR3 is 14 residues. The CDR3 region is CASSLRQENTEAFF. As DNA, the CDR3 is TGTGCCAGCAGTTTGAGACAGGAGAACACTGAAGCTTTCTTT.

J is TRBJ2-1 and V is TRBV7-6; 14 bases are a match to TRBD2. Per the germline V gene, CDR1 is SGHVS and CDR2 is FNYEAQ. J was trimmed by 9 bases and V by 7 bases; bases with no gene match: 11. CDR3 length equals 16 residues. CDR3 bases: TGTGCCAGCACCTTGGGGACTAGCGGGAGCATGGGTGAGCAGTTCTTC. Its translation: CASTLGTSGSMGEQFF.

This clone appeared a single time. CDR3 nucleotides: TGTGCCAGCAGCGGGGGTGGTGGAATAGCGGGCTTCAACTCCTACGAGCAGTACTTC. This sequence encodes CASSGGGGIAGFNSYEQYF. This chain links TRBV5-4 with TRBJ2-7, with TRBD2 identical over 7 bases. Unmatched junction bases numbered 19, after V lost 4 bases and J lost 0 bases. CDR1 SGHNT and CDR2 YYREEE come from the germline V gene (reference sequence). The CDR3 extends over 19 amino acids.

This chain connects TRBV4-3 to TRBJ1-2; TRBD1 agrees at 10 bases. This CDR3 spans 16 amino acids. Germline values: CDR1 LGHNA, CDR2 YSLEER. The V gene end was trimmed by 2 bases and the J gene end by 2 bases; junction bases not matched to a gene: 5. Here the CDR3 reads CASSQIGGQGNYGYTF. CDR3 bases: TGCGCCAGCAGCCAAATCGGGGGACAGGGGAACTATGGCTACACCTTC.

The genes are TRBV9 and TRBJ2-2, with a tentative D call TRBD2 (6 bases). The germline V gene has CDR1 SGDLS and CDR2 YYNGEE. CDR3 size: 15 residues. V gave up 3 bases and J gave up 4 bases, with 13 bases separating them. This CDR3 is CASSEEGFSTGELFF. DNA for the CDR3: TGTGCCAGCAGCGAGGAGGGTTTCAGCACCGGGGAGCTGTTTTTT.

The V gene is TRBV27, the J gene TRBJ2-7, with a weak D call TRBD2 (5 bases). Germline V CDR1 and CDR2: MNHEY, SMNVEV (reference sequence). This CDR3 has 15 amino acids. Deletions cut 2 bases from V and 1 base from J, with 12 bases between. The CDR3 protein is CASSLRLAGSYEQYF. The CDR3 region has the DNA TGTGCCAGCAGTTTACGCCTAGCAGGTTCCTACGAGCAGTACTTC.

V usage is TRBV4-3 and J usage is TRBJ1-3; no definite D call. Germline V lookup: CDR1 LGHNA, CDR2 YSLEER. The CDR3 extends over 13 amino acids. Trimming shortened V by 0 bases and J by 7 bases, and 7 bases separated the two germline ends. CDR3 sequence: CASSQDRLNTIYF. As DNA, the CDR3 is TGCGCCAGCAGCCAAGATCGACTGAACACCATATATTTT.

This rearrangement joins TRBV6-1 to TRBJ2-6; the D is unclear. Germline CDR1 MNHNS, CDR2 SASEGT. V lost 4 bases and J lost 0, with 7 bases in between. This CDR3 has 15 residues. CDR3 in amino acids: CASSARDSGANVLTF. In DNA, the CDR3 is TGTGCCAGCAGTGCAAGAGACTCTGGGGCCAACGTCCTGACTTTC.

The rearrangement uses TRBV14 and TRBJ2-5, with D perhaps matching TRBD1 (5 bases). Germline V lookup: CDR1 SGHDN, CDR2 FVKESK. The CDR3 sequence is 13 residues long. Trimming removed 4 bases at V and 2 bases at J, with 8 bases between. The CDR3 protein is CASSPTVQETQYF. In DNA form, the CDR3 reads TGTGCCAGCAGCCCGACAGTACAAGAGACCCAGTACTTC.

This clone has a handful of counts. The chain joins TRBV19 to TRBJ1-1, with D maybe TRBD1 (6 bases). The V and J ends lost 3 bases and 8 bases respectively, with 16 bases between them. CDR3 length equals 14 residues. From germline, CDR1 is LNHDA and CDR2 SQIVND (reference sequence). CDR3 residues: CASSIFGQSQEAFF. CDR3 coding DNA: TGTGCCAGTAGTATCTTTGGACAGTCCCAGGAAGCTTTCTTT.

The table lists this clone with a count of one. CDR3 nucleotide sequence: TGTGCCAGCAGTTTACTCTCAGGGAACGGCTACACCTTC. It is translated as CASSLLSGNGYTF. The chain joins TRBV28 to TRBJ1-2, with a tentative D call TRBD1 (5 bases). CDR1 and CDR2 (germline): MDHEN, SYDVKM. Trimming shortened V by 2 bases and J by 8 bases, and 12 bases separated the two germline ends. The CDR3 has 13 residues.

The chain combines TRBV27 with TRBJ1-4, with D perhaps TRBD1 (5 bases). The germline gives CDR1 MNHEY, CDR2 SMNVEV (reference sequence). CDR3 length: 13 residues. The ends were cut back, 2 bases at V and 6 bases at J, with 7 bases in the middle. CDR3 coding DNA: TGTGCCAGCAGTTTAACAGGATATGAAAAACTGTTTTTT. Encoded protein: CASSLTGYEKLFF.

This sequence joins TRBV6-1 and TRBJ2-7, with D perhaps TRBD2 (6 bases). Germline CDR1 MNHNS, CDR2 SASEGT. Trimming left V 4 bases short and J 0 bases short, with 13 bases between. CDR3 size: 15 residues. The CDR3 sequence: CASSGRAGSSYEQYF. The CDR3 nucleotides read TGTGCCAGCAGTGGTCGTGCCGGGAGCTCCTACGAGCAGTACTTC.

The rearrangement links TRBV28 to TRBJ2-7; 7 bases are a match to TRBD1. V shed 1 base and J 6 bases; nucleotides not matched to a gene: 9. The CDR3 sequence is 15 residues long. Germline CDR1 MDHEN, CDR2 SYDVKM. As DNA, the CDR3 is TGTGCCAGCAGTTTATCAGGGGGTTTAGGGGGCGAGCAGTACTTC. It specifies CASSLSGGLGGEQYF. Complete variable domain (other parts from reference TRBV28 and TRBJ2-7): DVKVTQSSRYLVKRTGEKVFLECVQDMDHENMFWYRQDPGLGLRLIYFSYDVKMKEKGDIPEGYSVSREKKERFSLILESASTNQTSMYLCASSLSGGLGGEQYFGPGTRLTVT.

The chain combines TRBV7-3 with TRBJ1-2, with D possibly being TRBD1 (5 bases). V was shortened by 5 bases and J by 2 bases, with 15 bases between the two germline ends. The CDR3 is made up of 15 amino acids. Germline-derived CDR1 and CDR2 are SGHTA and FQGTGA. In DNA form, the CDR3 reads TGTGCCAGCAGCCTAATGGGAGGACAAAACTATGGCTACACCTTC. Protein product: CASSLMGGQNYGYTF.